This T cell receptor (beta chain) was sequenced during a study of response to subunit inactivated influenza vaccine. TCRdb re-called the RT-PCR reads through MiXCR, storing one row per CDR3 protein. Found here are over 800,000 distinct CDR3 sequences, around 20% of them singletons; the top ten hold roughly 10%. General study points: Authors suggested few new T cells are recruited by each seasonal influenza vaccination.

The CDR3 consists of 14 residues. Germline assignment: CDR1 LGHNA and CDR2 YSLEER. The germline V and J ends were trimmed by 0 bases and 4 bases, with 8 bases remaining between them. In its sample, this clonotype was seen a few times. Its antigen is not known. This material consisted of PBMCs from blood, taken 5 days after vaccination. This sequence was found in a middle-aged man who received an inactivated influenza vaccine. The V call is TRBV4-3, the J call TRBJ2-3, with D possibly being TRBD1 (5 bases). In DNA, the CDR3 is TGCGCCAGCAGCCAAGATGACAGCGCAGATACGCAGTATTTT. It encodes CASSQDDSADTQYF.